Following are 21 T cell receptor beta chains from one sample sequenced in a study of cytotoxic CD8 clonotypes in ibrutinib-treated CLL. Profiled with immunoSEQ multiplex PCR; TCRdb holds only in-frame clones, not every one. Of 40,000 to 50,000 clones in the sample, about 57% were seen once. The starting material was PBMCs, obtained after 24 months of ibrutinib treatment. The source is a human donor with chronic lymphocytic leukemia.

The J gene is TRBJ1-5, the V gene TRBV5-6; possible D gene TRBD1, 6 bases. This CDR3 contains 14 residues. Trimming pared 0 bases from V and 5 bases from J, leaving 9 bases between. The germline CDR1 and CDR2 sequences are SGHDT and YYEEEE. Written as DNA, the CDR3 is TGTGCCAGCAGCTTGGCCGGGGGCGATCAGCCCCAGCATTTT. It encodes CASSLAGGDQPQHF. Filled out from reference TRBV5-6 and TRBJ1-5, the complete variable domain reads DAGVTQSPTHLIKTRGQQVTLRCSPKSGHDTVSWYQQALGQGPQFIFQYYEEEERQRGNFPDRFSGHQFPNYSSELNVNALLLGDSALYLCASSLAGGDQPQHFGDGTRLSIL.

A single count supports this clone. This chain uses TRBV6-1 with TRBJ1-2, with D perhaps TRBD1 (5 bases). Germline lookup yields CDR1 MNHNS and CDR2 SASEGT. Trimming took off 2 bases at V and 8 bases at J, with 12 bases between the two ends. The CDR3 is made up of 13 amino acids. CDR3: CASSETREGGYTF. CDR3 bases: TGTGCCAGCAGTGAAACGAGGGAGGGGGGCTACACCTTC.

CDR3 nucleotide sequence: TGTGCCAGCAGCTTCCGGGCTCCCGGGGAGCTGTTTTTT. It encodes CASSFRAPGELFF. J is TRBJ2-2 and V is TRBV11-2, with D uncertain. V was pared by 3 bases and J by 6 bases, with 8 bases between. Germline CDR1 and CDR2: SGHAT and FQNNGV. This CDR3 spans 13 amino acids.

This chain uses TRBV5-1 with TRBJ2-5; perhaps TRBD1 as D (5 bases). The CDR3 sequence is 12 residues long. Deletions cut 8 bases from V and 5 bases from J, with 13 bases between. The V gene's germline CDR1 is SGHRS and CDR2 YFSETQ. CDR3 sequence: CASWGVGETQYF. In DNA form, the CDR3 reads TGCGCCAGTTGGGGCGTAGGGGAGACCCAGTACTTC.

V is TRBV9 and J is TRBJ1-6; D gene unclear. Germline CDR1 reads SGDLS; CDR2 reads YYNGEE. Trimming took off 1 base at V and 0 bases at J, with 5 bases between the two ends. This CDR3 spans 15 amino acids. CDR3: CASSVWSSYNSPLHF. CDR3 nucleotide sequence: TGTGCCAGCAGCGTATGGAGCTCCTATAATTCACCCCTCCACTTT.

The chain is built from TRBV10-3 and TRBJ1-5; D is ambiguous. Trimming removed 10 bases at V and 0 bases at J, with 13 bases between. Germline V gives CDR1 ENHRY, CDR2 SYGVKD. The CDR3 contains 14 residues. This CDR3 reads CATEQHDSNQPQHF. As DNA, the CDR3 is TGTGCCACCGAACAGCACGATAGCAATCAGCCCCAGCATTTT.

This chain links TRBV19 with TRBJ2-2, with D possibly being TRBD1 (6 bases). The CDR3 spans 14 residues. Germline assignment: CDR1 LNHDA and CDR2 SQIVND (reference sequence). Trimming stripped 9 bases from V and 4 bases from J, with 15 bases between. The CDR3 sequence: CASAGDIGTGELFF. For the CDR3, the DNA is TGTGCCAGCGCAGGGGACATCGGCACCGGGGAGCTGTTTTTT. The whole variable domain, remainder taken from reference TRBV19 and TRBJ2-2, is DGGITQSPKYLFRKEGQNVTLSCEQNLNHDAMYWYRQDPGQGLRLIYYSQIVNDFQKGDIAEGYSVSREKKESFPLTVTSAQKNPTAFYLCASAGDIGTGELFFGEGSRLTVL.

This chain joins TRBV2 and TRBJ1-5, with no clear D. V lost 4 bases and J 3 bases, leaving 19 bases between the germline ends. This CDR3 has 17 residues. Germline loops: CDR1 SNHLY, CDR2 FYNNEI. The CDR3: CASSAREVSAPNQPQHF. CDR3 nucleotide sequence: TGTGCCAGCAGTGCGCGGGAGGTTAGCGCCCCCAATCAGCCCCAGCATTTT.

Here the CDR3 reads CASSPPELYEQYF. The CDR3 DNA reads TGTGCCAGCAGCCCCCCCGAACTCTACGAGCAGTACTTC. V and J are TRBV7-9 and TRBJ2-7; D uncertain. The CDR3 is 13 amino acids. Germline CDR1 is SEHNR and CDR2 is FQNEAQ (reference sequence). The V gene lost 5 bases and the J gene lost 3 bases, with 11 bases spanning the gap.

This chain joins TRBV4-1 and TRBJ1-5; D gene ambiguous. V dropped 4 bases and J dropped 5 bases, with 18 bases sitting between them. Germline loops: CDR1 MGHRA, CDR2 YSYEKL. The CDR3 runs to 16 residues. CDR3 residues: CASSPDPWVADQPQHF. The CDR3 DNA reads TGCGCCAGCAGCCCCGACCCTTGGGTGGCCGATCAGCCCCAGCATTTT.

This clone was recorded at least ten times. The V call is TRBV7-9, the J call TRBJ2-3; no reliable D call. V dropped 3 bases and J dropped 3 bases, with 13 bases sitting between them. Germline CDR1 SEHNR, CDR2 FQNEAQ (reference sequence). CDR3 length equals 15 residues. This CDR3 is CASSFSAAPTDTQYF. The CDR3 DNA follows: TGTGCCAGCAGCTTTTCGGCAGCTCCTACAGATACGCAGTATTTT.

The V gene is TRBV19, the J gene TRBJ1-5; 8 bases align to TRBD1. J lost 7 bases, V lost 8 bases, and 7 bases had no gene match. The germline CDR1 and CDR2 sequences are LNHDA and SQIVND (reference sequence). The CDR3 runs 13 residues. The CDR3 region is CASCDRGGQPQHF. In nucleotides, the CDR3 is TGTGCCAGTTGTGACAGGGGTGGCCAGCCCCAGCATTTT.

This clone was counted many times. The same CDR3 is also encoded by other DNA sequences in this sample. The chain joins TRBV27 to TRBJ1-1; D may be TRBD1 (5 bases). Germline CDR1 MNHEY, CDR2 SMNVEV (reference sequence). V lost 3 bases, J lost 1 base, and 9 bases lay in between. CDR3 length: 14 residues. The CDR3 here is CASSFAGGNTEAFF. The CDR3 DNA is TGTGCCAGCAGTTTTGCGGGGGGGAACACTGAAGCTTTCTTT.

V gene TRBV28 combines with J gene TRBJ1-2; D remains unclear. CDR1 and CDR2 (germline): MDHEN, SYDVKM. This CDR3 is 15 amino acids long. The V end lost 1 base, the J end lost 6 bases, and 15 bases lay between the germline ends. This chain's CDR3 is CASSLFRAGRHGYTF. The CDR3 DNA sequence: TGTGCCAGCAGTTTATTTAGGGCCGGTCGGCATGGCTACACCTTC.

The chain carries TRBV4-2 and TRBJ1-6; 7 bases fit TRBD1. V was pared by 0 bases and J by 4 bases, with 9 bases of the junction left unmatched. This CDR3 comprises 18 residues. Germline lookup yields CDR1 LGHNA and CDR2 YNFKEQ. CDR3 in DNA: TGTGCCAGCAGCCAAGAGCCCCGGGACAGCAATTATAATTCACCCCTCCACTTT. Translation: CASSQEPRDSNYNSPLHF.

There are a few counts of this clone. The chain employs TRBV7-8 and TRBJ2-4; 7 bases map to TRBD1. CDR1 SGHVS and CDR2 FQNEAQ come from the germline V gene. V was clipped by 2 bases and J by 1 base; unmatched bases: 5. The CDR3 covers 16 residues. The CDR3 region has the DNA TGTGCCAGCAGCTTATTATCGACAGGGGCCAAAAACATTCAGTACTTC. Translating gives CASSLLSTGAKNIQYF.

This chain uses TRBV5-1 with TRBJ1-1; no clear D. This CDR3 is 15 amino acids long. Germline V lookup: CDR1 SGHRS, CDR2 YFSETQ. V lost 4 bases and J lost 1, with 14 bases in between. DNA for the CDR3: TGCGCCAGCAGCCCCTATGGAAACGCGAACACTGAAGCTTTCTTT. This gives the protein CASSPYGNANTEAFF. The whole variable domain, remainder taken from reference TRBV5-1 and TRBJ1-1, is KAGVTQTPRYLIKTRGQQVTLSCSPISGHRSVSWYQQTPGQGLQFLFEYFSETQRNKGNFPGRFSGRQFSNSRSEMNVSTLELGDSALYLCASSPYGNANTEAFFGQGTRLTVV.

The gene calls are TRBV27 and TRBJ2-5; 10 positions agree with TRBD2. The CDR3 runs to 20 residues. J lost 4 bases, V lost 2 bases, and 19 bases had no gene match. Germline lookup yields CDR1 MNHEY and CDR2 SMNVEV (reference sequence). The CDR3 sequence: CASSLSGLAASGGPRETQYF. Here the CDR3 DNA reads TGTGCCAGCAGTTTAAGTGGTTTGGCGGCTAGCGGGGGCCCACGAGAGACCCAGTACTTC.

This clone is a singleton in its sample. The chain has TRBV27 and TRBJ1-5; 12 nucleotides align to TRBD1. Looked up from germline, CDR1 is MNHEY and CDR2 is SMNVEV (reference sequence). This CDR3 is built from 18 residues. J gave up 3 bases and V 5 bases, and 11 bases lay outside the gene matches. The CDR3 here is CASSPRTGTGGSNQPQHF. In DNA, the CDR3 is TGTGCCAGCAGTCCGCGAACCGGGACAGGGGGCTCCAATCAGCCCCAGCATTTT.

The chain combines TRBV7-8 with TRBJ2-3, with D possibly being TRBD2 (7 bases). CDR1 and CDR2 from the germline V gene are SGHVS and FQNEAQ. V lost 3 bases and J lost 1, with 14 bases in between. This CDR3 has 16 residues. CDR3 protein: CASSLGGALGTDTQYF. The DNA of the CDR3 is TGTGCCAGCAGCTTGGGGGGGGCGTTAGGCACAGATACGCAGTATTTT.

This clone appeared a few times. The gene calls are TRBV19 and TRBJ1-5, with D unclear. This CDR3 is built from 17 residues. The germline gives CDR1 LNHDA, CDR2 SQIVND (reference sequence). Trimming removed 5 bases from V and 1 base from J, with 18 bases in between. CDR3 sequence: CASSDQMGSSSNQPQHF. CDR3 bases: TGTGCCAGTAGTGACCAAATGGGATCCTCGAGCAATCAGCCCCAGCATTTT.